This T cell receptor beta chain was captured by sequencing in a study of cytomegalovirus exposure and HLA in healthy donors. Study as a whole: An analysis done earlier identified 120 million or so unique TCR beta sequences from approximately 180 million T cells.

The PCR employed 60 Vbeta primers together with 13 Jbeta primers. The method was immunoSEQ multiplex PCR; TCRdb's version includes in-frame clones alone and lacks a portion of them. The sample shows over 150,000 clones, 65% to 90% of them seen only once. With 2 bases removed from V and 0 bases from J, the gap between germline ends came to 8 bases. The CDR3 length is 14 residues. Germline values: CDR1 MNHEY, CDR2 SMNVEV (reference sequence). Whole-study results and caveats: The classifier, whose performance was assessed in both the original and validation cohorts, reportedly diagnosed cytomegalovirus status with high specificity and sensitivity. The study dropped some indistinguishable V segments, TRBV6-2 and TRBV6-3 among them.

On this clone itself: What it binds is not known.

V gene TRBV27 combines with J gene TRBJ2-7; D might be TRBD1 (5 bases). This TCR was recovered from a human donor in good health. The source material was PBMCs. The DNA of the CDR3 is TGTGCCAGCAGTTTAGGACATCACTCCTACGAGCAGTACTTC. This sequence encodes CASSLGHHSYEQYF.